This section outlines one T cell receptor (beta chain) sequence together with its context. This CDR3 is 13 amino acids long. V was trimmed by 5 bases and J by 1 base, leaving 9 bases between them. The V gene's germline CDR1 is GTSNPN and CDR2 SVGIG (reference sequence). Study processing details: Nucleated cell counts were estimated from reference gene primer amplification. Method: immunoSEQ multiplex PCR; TCRdb's copy keeps in-frame clones and lacks some. V and J calls and clone size are as listed in that table; D and trimming were resolved from the DNA. The top ten hold more than 5.5% of the sample, which has roughly 350,000 clones, about nine tenths seen once. Patients at the Seattle site were enrolled during active infection and followed longitudinally. This record belongs to a study of blood T cell repertoires in COVID-19.

V gene TRBV30 combines with J gene TRBJ1-3; D remains unclear. The source of this sequence is a woman in her seventies with COVID-19, enrolled during active disease. The specimen was peripheral blood. CDR3 sequence reads: CAWGLTSGNTIYF. Written as DNA, the CDR3 is TGTGCCTGGGGACTTACTTCTGGAAACACCATATATTTT. The whole variable domain, filled in from reference TRBV30 and TRBJ1-3, reads SQTIHQWPATLVQPVGSPLSLECTVEGTSNPNLYWYRQAAGRGLQLLFYSVGIGQISSEVPQNLSASRPQDRQFILSSKKLLLSDSGFYLCAWGLTSGNTIYFGEGSWLTVV.